The next 14 T cell receptor beta chains were all read from a single sample in a study of identical twins. TCRdb ran MiXCR on the 5' RACE reads and lists one entry per CDR3 protein. This table has approximately 190,000 distinct CDR3 sequences, more than 15% appearing once. These data also featured in a second study, about T cells expressing NK-cell markers.

Material: CD8+ T cells sorted from blood. Receptor source: a woman younger than 35 in good health.

This clonotype was seen a handful of times. The CDR3 nucleotides read TGTGCCAGCAGTGACCCACAGGGTTACGAGCAGTACTTC. Protein sequence: CASSDPQGYEQYF. J is TRBJ2-7 and V is TRBV6-4, with TRBD1 as a possible D gene (6 bases). Germline V CDR1 and CDR2: MRHNA, SNTAGT. This CDR3 contains 13 residues. Trimming removed 2 bases at V and 4 bases at J, with 9 bases between.

This chain joins TRBV24-1 and TRBJ2-1, with 7 bases identical to TRBD2. The trim removed 9 bases at V and 7 bases at J, leaving 14 bases unmatched. Germline-derived CDR1 and CDR2 are KGHDR and SFDVKD. The CDR3 sequence is 15 residues long. The CDR3 sequence is CATGKRGGPDNEQFF. The CDR3 DNA follows: TGTGCCACCGGCAAAAGGGGAGGGCCGGATAATGAGCAGTTCTTC.

This clonotype was recorded a few times. The chain employs TRBV5-6 and TRBJ2-4; 10 bases agree with TRBD1. V lost 4 bases to trimming and J lost 7 bases; unmatched junction nucleotides: 5. There are 14 residues in the CDR3. The germline V gene encodes CDR1 SGHDT and CDR2 YYEEEE. CDR3 sequence (DNA): TGTGCCAGCAGCCCAGGGACAGGGGTGAACATTCAGTACTTC. It translates to CASSPGTGVNIQYF.

This clonotype was seen repeatedly, ten times or more. The chain carries TRBV3-1 and TRBJ1-1, with D unresolved. Germline V lookup: CDR1 LGHDT, CDR2 YNNKEL (reference sequence). CDR3 length: 15 amino acids. V was pared by 0 bases and J by 7 bases, with 15 bases between. The CDR3 DNA reads as TGTGCCAGCAGCCAAGATCTTGCCTCCTGGCTTGAAGCTTTCTTT. It translates to CASSQDLASWLEAFF.

This clonotype was counted between two and nine times. The chain recombines TRBV6-1 with TRBJ1-1; TRBD1 matches 7 bases. Germline CDR1 and CDR2: MNHNS and SASEGT. The length of the CDR3 is 14 residues. Trimming cost V 7 bases and J 4 bases; bases outside gene matches: 9. The CDR3 nucleotides read TGTGCCAGCACCCAAGGGGGCTCTAGCACTGAAGCTTTCTTT. Encoded protein: CASTQGGSSTEAFF.

This clonotype has a handful of counts. This rearrangement joins TRBV3-1 to TRBJ2-5; 7 nucleotides line up with TRBD1. Germline CDR1 is LGHDT and CDR2 is YNNKEL (reference sequence). V lost 1 base to trimming and J lost 5 bases; unmatched junction nucleotides: 7. This CDR3 contains 15 residues. The CDR3 loop is CASSQGQGVRETQYF. The CDR3 DNA reads as TGTGCCAGCAGCCAAGGACAGGGAGTTCGGGAGACCCAGTACTTC.

There are a few counts of this clonotype. This chain connects TRBV20-1 to TRBJ2-7; the D is unclear. Per germline, CDR1 DFQATT and CDR2 SNEGSKA (reference sequence). The V end was cut by 1 base, the J end by 6 bases, with 13 bases between. The CDR3 totals 13 residues. The CDR3 loop reads CSARGGGTSEQYF. The CDR3, as DNA: TGCAGTGCTAGAGGCGGCGGCACCTCCGAGCAGTACTTC.

The gene calls are TRBV3-1 and TRBJ2-5; 7 bases line up with TRBD1. Trimming at V came to 4 bases and at J to 2 bases, leaving 10 bases not matched to a gene. Germline loops: CDR1 LGHDT, CDR2 YNNKEL (reference sequence). The CDR3 sequence is 16 residues long. The DNA of the CDR3 is TGTGCCAGCAGCCGTGGGACAGTTACGGAACAAGAGACCCAGTACTTC. This translates into CASSRGTVTEQETQYF.

This clonotype was observed at least ten times. The chain employs TRBV11-1 and TRBJ2-5; 7 positions match TRBD2. CDR1 is SGHAT, CDR2 FQDESV, per germline (reference sequence). V was clipped by 6 bases and J by 2 bases; unmatched bases: 3. The CDR3 consists of 13 residues. The CDR3 coding sequence is TGTGCCAGCAGGCCAGCGGGGCAAGAGACCCAGTACTTC. Amino acid sequence: CASRPAGQETQYF.

This clonotype has ten or more counts. This chain connects TRBV2 to TRBJ2-7; D not resolved. The germline V gene encodes CDR1 SNHLY and CDR2 FYNNEI. The CDR3 has 13 residues. Trimming took off 3 bases at V and 7 bases at J, with 13 bases between the two ends. In DNA, the CDR3 is TGTGCCAGCAGTGACTCCGAGCTTGAGGAGCAGTACTTC. Translation: CASSDSELEEQYF.

This clonotype was recorded a few times. This chain's CDR3 is CASSSNRGSHEQYF. Here the CDR3 DNA reads TGTGCCAGCAGTTCGAACAGGGGTAGCCACGAGCAGTACTTC. J is TRBJ2-7 and V is TRBV27, with TRBD1 matching 7 bases. There are 14 residues in the CDR3. Trimming removed 4 bases from V and 5 bases from J; junction bases left unmatched: 8. The germline CDR1 and CDR2 sequences are MNHEY and SMNVEV (reference sequence).

This clonotype was observed a few times. The CDR3 DNA follows: TGCAGCGTTGAGGGGCCCCCTTCCTACGAGCAGTACTTC. This encodes CSVEGPPSYEQYF. This chain joins TRBV29-1 and TRBJ2-7; D is possibly TRBD1 (5 bases). Trimming removed 3 bases from V and 1 base from J, with 10 bases in between. The CDR3 sequence is 13 residues long. Germline V gene sequence: CDR1 SQVTM, CDR2 ANQGSEA.

The chain carries TRBV5-4 and TRBJ2-1; no reliable D call. In germline, CDR1 is SGHNT, CDR2 YYREEE (reference sequence). V lost 0 bases, J lost 9 bases, and 10 bases lay in between. CDR3 size: 13 residues. As DNA, the CDR3 is TGTGCCAGCAGCTTGGACCAGTCACCTGAGCAGTTCTTC. It is translated as CASSLDQSPEQFF.

This clonotype was seen ten or more times. The gene calls are TRBV6-2 or TRBV6-3 and TRBJ2-4; maybe TRBD1 (6 bases). The germline V and J ends were trimmed by 4 bases and 1 base, with 26 bases remaining between them. CDR3 size: 20 residues. Germline CDR1 is MNHEY and CDR2 is SVGEGT. CDR3 nucleotide sequence: TGTGCCAGCAGTTTAACCCCATCCAGGGGTGAATTGTTGGCCAAAAACATTCAGTACTTC. It is translated as CASSLTPSRGELLAKNIQYF.